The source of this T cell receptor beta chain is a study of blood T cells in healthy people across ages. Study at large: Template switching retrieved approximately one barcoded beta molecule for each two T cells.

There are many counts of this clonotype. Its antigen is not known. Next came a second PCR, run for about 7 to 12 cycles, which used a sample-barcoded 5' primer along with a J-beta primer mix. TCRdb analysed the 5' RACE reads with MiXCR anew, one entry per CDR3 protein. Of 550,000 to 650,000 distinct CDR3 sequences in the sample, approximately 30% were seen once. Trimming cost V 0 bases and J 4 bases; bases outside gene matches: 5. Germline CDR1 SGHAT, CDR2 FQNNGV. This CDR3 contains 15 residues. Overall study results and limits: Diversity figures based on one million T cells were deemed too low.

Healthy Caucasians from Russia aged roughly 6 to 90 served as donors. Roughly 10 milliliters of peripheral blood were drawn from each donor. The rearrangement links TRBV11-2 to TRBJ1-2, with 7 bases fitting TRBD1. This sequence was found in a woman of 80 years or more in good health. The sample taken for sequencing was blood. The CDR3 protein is CASSLDQGGGYGYTF. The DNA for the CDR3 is TGTGCCAGCAGCTTAGATCAGGGGGGCGGCTATGGCTACACCTTC.